This T cell receptor (beta chain) originates from a study of blood T cell repertoires in COVID-19. This table comes from immunoSEQ multiplex PCR, and its TCRdb copy is limited to in-frame clones, with some not included. The sample consists of some 490,000 clones, approximately 83% of them appearing once. This CDR3 comprises 14 residues. With 3 bases clipped from V and 4 bases from J, the junction kept 3 bases outside the gene matches. The germline CDR1 and CDR2 sequences are SGHVS and FQNEAQ. This TCR came from a human donor in a cohort sampled during active COVID-19. The specimen was peripheral blood. The chain carries TRBV7-8 and TRBJ1-5; 7 bases are a match to TRBD1. The CDR3 sequence: CASSLDRQNQPQHF. CDR3 in DNA: TGTGCCAGCAGCTTGGACAGGCAAAATCAGCCCCAGCATTTT.